Presented here are 12 T cell receptor beta chains from one specimen sequenced in a study of control samples from healthy donors and cancer patients. Produced via immunoSEQ multiplex PCR; TCRdb's table is partial and in-frame only. Of 150,000 to 200,000 clones detected, 93% appear once; the ten largest clones hold 4.1%. The sequenced sample was blood. These receptors were collected from an older woman in good health.

J is TRBJ2-2 and V is TRBV6-5, with 12 bases lining up with TRBD2. The V segment lost 4 bases and the J segment 9 bases; nucleotides outside the gene matches: 9. The CDR3 consists of 16 residues. Germline V CDR1 and CDR2: MNHEY, SVGAGI. The DNA of the CDR3 is TGTGCCAGCAGTTTCGGACTAGCGGGGAGGGATAGGGAGCTGTTTTTT. Translation gives CASSFGLAGRDRELFF.

V gene TRBV30 combines with J gene TRBJ1-2, with D perhaps TRBD1 (5 bases). This CDR3 comprises 13 residues. With 1 base removed from V and 8 bases from J, the gap between germline ends came to 14 bases. Looked up from germline, CDR1 is GTSNPN and CDR2 is SVGIG (reference sequence). The CDR3 spells CAWSALNGAGYTF. In DNA, the CDR3 is TGTGCCTGGAGTGCCTTAAACGGGGCCGGCTACACCTTC.

The V call is TRBV21-1, the J call TRBJ1-1. TRBV21-1 is an annotated pseudogene. The CDR3 consists of 16 residues. CDR3 region: CASSNFPPGEDTEAFF. In DNA, the CDR3 is TGTGCCAGCAGCAATTTCCCCCCGGGGGAGGACACTGAAGCTTTCTTT.

The rearrangement uses TRBV5-1 and TRBJ2-7; perhaps D is TRBD1 or TRBD2 (6 bases each). Germline CDR1 SGHRS, CDR2 YFSETQ. Deletions cut 1 base from V and 3 bases from J, with 14 bases between. The CDR3 has 15 amino acids. CDR3 sequence reads: CASSLMAGEVYEQYF. The DNA of the CDR3 is TGCGCCAGCAGCTTGATGGCAGGGGAGGTCTACGAGCAGTACTTC.

The sample holds a few counts of this clone. This rearrangement joins TRBV19 to TRBJ1-5; TRBD1 is a possible D gene (5 bases). The V gene's germline CDR1 is LNHDA and CDR2 SQIVND (reference sequence). Trimming took 7 bases from V and 7 from J, leaving 11 bases between them. This CDR3 is built from 12 residues. CDR3 residues: CASMSGQQPQHF. CDR3 bases: TGTGCCAGTATGTCAGGGCAACAGCCCCAGCATTTT.

This clone was detected once. The rearrangement uses TRBV30 and TRBJ1-1, with D unclear. Trimming shortened V by 0 bases and J by 1 base, and 6 bases separated the two germline ends. Germline V lookup: CDR1 GTSNPN, CDR2 SVGIG (reference sequence). The CDR3 has 13 residues. For the CDR3, the DNA is TGTGCCTGGAGTGTACACGGGAACACTGAAGCTTTCTTT. Protein product: CAWSVHGNTEAFF.

V usage is TRBV5-1 and J usage is TRBJ1-1; D is possibly TRBD1 (5 bases). Per germline, CDR1 SGHRS and CDR2 YFSETQ. The CDR3 has 14 residues. V lost 0 bases, J lost 3 bases, and 9 bases lay in between. CDR3 nucleotide sequence: TGCGCCAGCAGCTTGGCAGGGCTTGACACTGAAGCTTTCTTT. Amino acid sequence: CASSLAGLDTEAFF.

The J gene is TRBJ1-4, the V gene TRBV29-1; no definite D call. Germline V CDR1 and CDR2: SQVTM, ANQGSEA. Trimming took 7 bases from V and 8 from J, leaving 17 bases between them. The length of the CDR3 is 13 residues. For the CDR3, the DNA is TGCAGCGCCTCGCAACAACCGGGGGAAAAACTGTTTTTT. It encodes CSASQQPGEKLFF.

The J gene is TRBJ2-1, the V gene TRBV5-1; D is perhaps TRBD1 or TRBD2 (6 bases each). Germline V lookup: CDR1 SGHRS, CDR2 YFSETQ. The V end lost 4 bases, the J end lost 4 bases, and 33 bases lay between the germline ends. The CDR3 sequence is 21 residues long. The CDR3 nucleotides are TGCGCCAGCAGCCTGAGACCGGGGGCTTGGGAAGGGAAGGGGACTTACAATGAGCAGTTCTTC. Encoded protein: CASSLRPGAWEGKGTYNEQFF.

V is TRBV18 and J is TRBJ1-1; D is perhaps TRBD1 (6 bases). V gave up 1 base and J gave up 3 bases, with 12 bases separating them. The CDR3 is 15 residues long. The germline V gene encodes CDR1 KGHSH and CDR2 LQKENI. DNA of the CDR3: TGTGCCAGCTCACCACGGGACACTTCGGACACTGAAGCTTTCTTT. Translation: CASSPRDTSDTEAFF.

The V call is TRBV27, the J call TRBJ2-4, with TRBD1 matching 8 bases. This CDR3 has 14 residues. J gave up 5 bases and V 5 bases, and 5 bases lay outside the gene matches. Germline loops: CDR1 MNHEY, CDR2 SMNVEV (reference sequence). CDR3 protein: CASSPWGQENIQYF. In DNA form, the CDR3 reads TGTGCCAGCAGTCCTTGGGGACAGGAAAACATTCAGTACTTC.

This chain links TRBV11-2 with TRBJ2-5; 8 bases agree with TRBD1. V shed 5 bases, J shed 1 base, and the junction held 12 bases outside the gene matches. CDR1 SGHAT and CDR2 FQNNGV come from the germline V gene. The CDR3 has 17 amino acids. CDR3 bases: TGTGCCAGCAGCCGCTTAAGGATCAGGGGGCTCCAAGAGACCCAGTACTTC. Encoded protein: CASSRLRIRGLQETQYF.